The 15 T cell receptor beta chains listed next were all sequenced from one sample in a study of cytomegalovirus exposure and HLA in healthy donors. This PCR relied on a set of 60 Vbeta primers and 13 Jbeta primers. Generated by immunoSEQ multiplex PCR, the TCRdb table keeps only in-frame clones and is missing some. The sample includes some 150,000 clones, 65% to 80% of them seen just once. Material for sequencing was PBMCs. The origin of the receptors is a man in his forties in good health and CMV-seronegative.

The genes are TRBV5-1 and TRBJ2-6; no clear D. Trimming pared 0 bases from V and 2 bases from J, leaving 12 bases between. Per germline, CDR1 SGHRS and CDR2 YFSETQ. The CDR3 is 17 residues long. CDR3 loop: CASSLGGSTAGANVLTF. CDR3 DNA sequence: TGCGCCAGCAGCTTGGGAGGTTCGACTGCTGGGGCCAACGTCCTGACTTTC. Using reference TRBV5-1 and TRBJ2-6 for the parts outside the CDR3, the full variable domain is KAGVTQTPRYLIKTRGQQVTLSCSPISGHRSVSWYQQTPGQGLQFLFEYFSETQRNKGNFPGRFSGRQFSNSRSEMNVSTLELGDSALYLCASSLGGSTAGANVLTFGAGSRLTVL.

With respect to this clone: One end of the junction is discordant with germline, which a read error may explain. The chain links TRBV10-3 to TRBJ2-1, with 10 bases identical to TRBD2. This CDR3 comprises 15 residues. Per the germline V gene, CDR1 is ENHRY and CDR2 is SYGVKD. The CDR3 region has the DNA TGTGCTATCAGTGAATCAGCGGGAGGGCCCGATGAGCAGTTCTTC. Amino acid sequence: CAISESAGGPDEQFF.

The J gene is TRBJ1-3, the V gene TRBV5-6, with D unresolved. V lost 0 bases, J lost 3 bases, and 13 bases lay in between. This CDR3 has 16 amino acids. Germline V gene sequence: CDR1 SGHDT, CDR2 YYEEEE. The CDR3 sequence: CASSLGLRGRGNTIYF. The CDR3 DNA reads as TGTGCCAGCAGCTTGGGTCTACGGGGTCGTGGAAACACCATATATTTT. The full variable domain, with the rest looked up from reference TRBV5-6 and TRBJ1-3, is DAGVTQSPTHLIKTRGQQVTLRCSPKSGHDTVSWYQQALGQGPQFIFQYYEEEERQRGNFPDRFSGHQFPNYSSELNVNALLLGDSALYLCASSLGLRGRGNTIYFGEGSWLTVV.

V usage is TRBV30 and J usage is TRBJ1-3, with 10 bases aligning to TRBD1. CDR1 and CDR2 (germline): GTSNPN, SVGIG (reference sequence). V shed 3 bases, J shed 9 bases, and the junction held 8 bases outside the gene matches. The CDR3 is 14 residues long. The CDR3 DNA reads TGTGCCTGGAGAGCGACAGGGGGCGCGGGCACCATATATTTT. Its protein product is CAWRATGGAGTIYF.

V gene TRBV5-1 combines with J gene TRBJ2-5, with no clear D. Trimming took 1 base from V and 5 from J, leaving 6 bases between them. Germline V gives CDR1 SGHRS, CDR2 YFSETQ. The CDR3 covers 12 residues. CDR3 residues: CASSLPEETQYF. The CDR3, as DNA: TGCGCCAGCAGCTTGCCCGAGGAGACCCAGTACTTC.

This chain connects TRBV13 to TRBJ2-2; weak D call: TRBD2 (5 bases). The V end was cut by 1 base, the J end by 6 bases, with 9 bases between. CDR3 length: 14 residues. Germline-derived CDR1 and CDR2 are PRHDT and FYEKMQ (reference sequence). The CDR3 loop is CASSLVGGSGELFF. DNA for the CDR3: TGTGCCAGCAGCTTAGTTGGCGGGTCCGGGGAGCTGTTTTTT.

The V gene is TRBV27, the J gene TRBJ2-7; possible D gene TRBD2, 5 bases. In germline, CDR1 is MNHEY, CDR2 SMNVEV (reference sequence). V gave up 2 bases and J gave up 2 bases, with 10 bases separating them. This CDR3 comprises 14 residues. CDR3 nucleotide sequence: TGTGCCAGCAGTTTAAGTAGCGCACCCTACGAGCAGTACTTC. It is translated as CASSLSSAPYEQYF.

This clone was picked up a small number of times. The chain has TRBV28 and TRBJ1-5, with 7 bases that match TRBD1. This CDR3 region has 16 residues. V was pared by 2 bases and J by 6 bases, with 10 bases of the junction left unmatched. Germline values: CDR1 MDHEN, CDR2 SYDVKM. Written as DNA, the CDR3 is TGTGCCAGCAGTTTACGGACAGGCCGATCGGGTCAGCCCCAGCATTTT. This sequence encodes CASSLRTGRSGQPQHF.

The chain employs TRBV18 and TRBJ2-2, with 9 positions matching TRBD1. From germline, CDR1 is KGHSH and CDR2 LQKENI. CDR3 length: 15 amino acids. V shed 10 bases and J 0 bases; nucleotides not matched to a gene: 6. CDR3 loop: CATRTGGPNTGELFF. The CDR3 nucleotides are TGTGCCACCAGAACAGGGGGCCCGAACACCGGGGAGCTGTTTTTT.

The gene calls are TRBV19 and TRBJ2-5, with 9 bases fitting TRBD1. The ends lost 4 bases at V and 11 bases at J; junction bases unmatched: 8. CDR1 is LNHDA and CDR2 is SQIVND in the germline V gene (reference sequence). The CDR3 has 13 residues. The CDR3 nucleotides are TGTGCCAGTAGTACACAGGGGGCAAGGGAGCAGTACTTC. Its translation is CASSTQGAREQYF. Based on the CDR3 plus reference TRBV19 and TRBJ2-5, the full variable domain is DGGITQSPKYLFRKEGQNVTLSCEQNLNHDAMYWYRQDPGQGLRLIYYSQIVNDFQKGDIAEGYSVSREKKESFPLTVTSAQKNPTAFYLCASSTQGAREQYFGPGTRLLVL.

A few counts support this clone. The chain recombines TRBV6-5 with TRBJ1-5, with TRBD1 matching 7 bases. Per germline, CDR1 MNHEY and CDR2 SVGAGI. The CDR3 is 13 residues long. The V segment lost 7 bases and the J segment 4 bases; nucleotides outside the gene matches: 4. CDR3 sequence reads: CASKLQGNQPQHF. CDR3 DNA: TGTGCCAGCAAACTACAGGGGAATCAGCCCCAGCATTTT.

The chain is built from TRBV29-1 and TRBJ2-7, with 8 bases matching TRBD1. CDR1 and CDR2 (germline): SQVTM, ANQGSEA. The CDR3 is made up of 13 amino acids. J was trimmed by 3 bases and V by 5 bases; bases with no gene match: 6. DNA for the CDR3: TGCAGCGTTCGTACAGGGGGAGGCTACGAGCAGTACTTC. Encoded protein: CSVRTGGGYEQYF.

The rearrangement uses TRBV7-2 and TRBJ2-3, with 7 bases lining up with TRBD2. V lost 3 bases and J lost 1; bases outside the gene matches: 7. The CDR3 totals 16 residues. Germline CDR1 reads SGHTA; CDR2 reads FQGNSA. This chain's CDR3 is CASSFPAGIGTDTQYF. The CDR3 DNA follows: TGTGCCAGCAGCTTTCCAGCGGGAATCGGCACAGATACGCAGTATTTT.

The V gene is TRBV7-2, the J gene TRBJ2-3, with TRBD2 identical over 12 bases. V lost 5 bases to trimming and J lost 2 bases; unmatched junction nucleotides: 8. The CDR3 sequence is 17 residues long. The germline CDR1 and CDR2 sequences are SGHTA and FQGNSA. The DNA of the CDR3 is TGTGCCAGCAGCCTCTCTCGACTAGCGGGAGTCACAGATACGCAGTATTTT. It specifies CASSLSRLAGVTDTQYF.

This clone came up a few times. The DNA of the CDR3 is TGTGCCAGCATCCCCACAGGGCTAGCGGGCGATTATGAGCAGTTCTTC. It specifies CASIPTGLAGDYEQFF. This chain links TRBV27 with TRBJ2-1; 8 bases are shared with TRBD2. CDR1 MNHEY and CDR2 SMNVEV come from the germline V gene (reference sequence). The CDR3 extends over 16 amino acids. Losses at the gene ends were 7 bases for V and 8 bases for J; bases not matched to a gene: 16.